These 21 T cell receptor beta chains share one sample of origin, sequenced in a study of shared clonotypes between healthy human individuals. Only in-frame clones appear in the TCRdb table, and some are missing; sequencing was by immunoSEQ multiplex PCR. Of about 730,000 clones in the sample, approximately 72% are singletons; the top ten hold less than 2%. The sequencing sample was made of memory CD4+ T cells sorted from blood. Subset: CD45RA-negative fraction. The receptor source for this set is a woman between 25 and 40 years old in good health.

The chain uses TRBV6-5 and TRBJ2-1; D possibly matches TRBD1 or TRBD2 (5 bases each). The germline V gene encodes CDR1 MNHEY and CDR2 SVGAGI. Deletions cut 2 bases from V and 15 bases from J, with 23 bases between. This CDR3 spans 15 amino acids. The CDR3 protein is CASSYTYTYQGVPFF. The CDR3 region has the DNA TGTGCCAGCAGTTACACATATACATACCAGGGAGTTCCGTTCTTC.

A single count supports this clone. This chain links TRBV19 with TRBJ1-5, with 9 bases aligning to TRBD1. This CDR3 contains 16 residues. V was clipped by 5 bases and J by 7 bases; unmatched bases: 12. Per the germline V gene, CDR1 is LNHDA and CDR2 is SQIVND (reference sequence). In DNA form, the CDR3 reads TGTGCCAGTAGTGGAGCCGGGACAGGGACAGGGCAGCCCCAGCATTTT. It specifies CASSGAGTGTGQPQHF.

The chain uses TRBV9 and TRBJ2-1, with 14 positions matching TRBD2. The CDR3 has 15 residues. Germline-derived CDR1 and CDR2 are SGDLS and YYNGEE. Trimming at V came to 3 bases and at J to 9 bases, leaving 5 bases not matched to a gene. The CDR3, as DNA: TGTGCCAGCAGCGCCGGGACTAGCGGGAGAAGTGAGCAGTTCTTC. This encodes CASSAGTSGRSEQFF.

The chain links TRBV7-2 to TRBJ1-2; the match to TRBD1 covers 9 bases. From germline, CDR1 is SGHTA and CDR2 FQGNSA. The CDR3 sequence is 13 residues long. V lost 4 bases, J lost 13 bases, and 10 bases stayed unmatched. CDR3 DNA sequence: TGTGCCAGCAGCTACCGGGACAGGGATCCCCGCACCTTC. Its translation is CASSYRDRDPRTF.

This chain links TRBV5-1 with TRBJ2-7; TRBD1 agrees at 10 bases. Germline loops: CDR1 SGHRS, CDR2 YFSETQ. Unmatched junction bases numbered 14, after V lost 1 base and J lost 7 bases. CDR3 length equals 17 residues. CDR3 in amino acids: CASSLIGTSGQGREQYF. As DNA, the CDR3 is TGCGCCAGCAGCTTGATTGGGACCTCGGGACAGGGGCGGGAGCAGTACTTC.

This clone showed up many times. Other DNA variants within this sample encode the same CDR3. The rearrangement joins TRBV9 to TRBJ2-7; the D is unclear. This CDR3 is 15 amino acids long. V was pared by 0 bases and J by 4 bases, with 14 bases between. Germline loops: CDR1 SGDLS, CDR2 YYNGEE. The CDR3 coding sequence is TGTGCCAGCAGCGTAGAGGAAGGTTCATTTTACGAGCAGTACTTC. Translating gives CASSVEEGSFYEQYF.

Only a few counts were recorded for this clone. This chain connects TRBV2 to TRBJ2-7, with a possible D match to TRBD2 (5 bases). Germline loops: CDR1 SNHLY, CDR2 FYNNEI. The CDR3 extends over 14 amino acids. V gave up 4 bases and J gave up 7 bases, with 17 bases separating them. For the CDR3, the DNA is TGTGCCAGCAGTGTTTCCGGGAATCTGAGGGAGCAGTACTTC. As protein: CASSVSGNLREQYF.

V and J are TRBV7-2 and TRBJ2-1; 7 bases match TRBD2. CDR1 SGHTA and CDR2 FQGNSA come from the germline V gene. The CDR3 has 15 residues. The trim removed 7 bases at V and 5 bases at J, leaving 11 bases unmatched. The DNA for the CDR3 is TGTGCCAGCAATCGTGGCGGGAGTGGGGACAATGAGCAGTTCTTC. Its translation: CASNRGGSGDNEQFF.

In DNA, the CDR3 is TGTGCCAGCAGCTTGGGGGGGCCGAGTTCAGATACGCAGTATTTT. As protein: CASSLGGPSSDTQYF. The chain uses TRBV5-4 and TRBJ2-3, with D possibly TRBD1 on 6 matching bases. The V end was cut by 0 bases, the J end by 4 bases, with 12 bases between. CDR1 SGHNT and CDR2 YYREEE come from the germline V gene (reference sequence). This CDR3 spans 15 amino acids. The full variable domain, its missing parts supplied by reference TRBV5-4 and TRBJ2-3, is ETGVTQSPTHLIKTRGQQVTLRCSSQSGHNTVSWYQQALGQGPQFIFQYYREEENGRGNFPPRFSGLQFPNYSSELNVNALELDDSALYLCASSLGGPSSDTQYFGPGTRLTVL.

Comment on this clone: A junction end diverges from the germline sequence, so it may reflect a read error. The genes are TRBV5-1 and TRBJ2-5; D gene ambiguous. This CDR3 is built from 12 residues. Per germline, CDR1 SGHRS and CDR2 YFSETQ. The CDR3 loop is CASRLNQETQYF. In nucleotides, the CDR3 is TGTGCCAGCCGACTGAACCAAGAGACCCAGTACTTC.

J is TRBJ2-7 and V is TRBV6-5; D is possibly TRBD1 (6 bases). The V end was cut by 3 bases, the J end by 0 bases, with 12 bases between. CDR3 size: 15 residues. Per the germline V gene, CDR1 is MNHEY and CDR2 is SVGAGI. Written as DNA, the CDR3 is TGTGCCAGCAGTTATTCATCGGGACACTCCTACGAGCAGTACTTC. Translated, it gives CASSYSSGHSYEQYF.

V usage is TRBV15 and J usage is TRBJ2-5; D is unclear. CDR1 LNHNV and CDR2 YYDKDF come from the germline V gene (reference sequence). V was pared by 1 base and J by 5 bases, with 8 bases between. The CDR3 has 13 residues. CDR3 loop: CATSRGFGETQYF. Here the CDR3 DNA reads TGTGCCACCAGCAGAGGGTTCGGGGAGACCCAGTACTTC.

CDR3 loop: CASSPAANQPQHF. DNA of the CDR3: TGTGCCAGCAGTCCTGCAGCGAATCAGCCCCAGCATTTT. The rearrangement joins TRBV28 to TRBJ1-5; no firm D call. This CDR3 is built from 13 residues. The V end lost 5 bases, the J end lost 4 bases, and 9 bases lay between the germline ends. Germline CDR1 is MDHEN and CDR2 is SYDVKM. The full variable domain, with the rest looked up from reference TRBV28 and TRBJ1-5, is DVKVTQSSRYLVKRTGEKVFLECVQDMDHENMFWYRQDPGLGLRLIYFSYDVKMKEKGDIPEGYSVSREKKERFSLILESASTNQTSMYLCASSPAANQPQHFGDGTRLSIL.

The gene calls are TRBV13 and TRBJ2-4; no definite D call. Per germline, CDR1 PRHDT and CDR2 FYEKMQ (reference sequence). The V end lost 5 bases, the J end lost 0 bases, and 14 bases lay between the germline ends. This CDR3 has 16 amino acids. The CDR3 here is CASSVEVWGAKNIQYF. In DNA, the CDR3 is TGTGCCAGCAGCGTCGAGGTATGGGGAGCCAAAAACATTCAGTACTTC. Based on the CDR3 plus reference TRBV13 and TRBJ2-4, the full variable domain is AAGVIQSPRHLIKEKRETATLKCYPIPRHDTVYWYQQGPGQDPQFLISFYEKMQSDKGSIPDRFSAQQFSDYHSELNMSSLELGDSALYFCASSVEVWGAKNIQYFGAGTRLSVL.

The V call is TRBV2, the J call TRBJ2-2, with D perhaps matching TRBD2 (6 bases). The CDR3 has 14 amino acids. Germline V gene data show CDR1 as SNHLY and CDR2 as FYNNEI. V was clipped by 10 bases and J by 2 bases, with 14 bases between them. The CDR3 DNA follows: TGTGCCACCTTAGGGACTTCCAACACCGGGGAGCTGTTTTTT. Protein sequence: CATLGTSNTGELFF.

V usage is TRBV5-1 and J usage is TRBJ1-5; no firm D call. The CDR3 has 14 amino acids. Looked up from germline, CDR1 is SGHRS and CDR2 is YFSETQ. The germline V and J ends were trimmed by 2 bases and 8 bases, with 14 bases remaining between them. CDR3 sequence: CASSFGEGGKPQHF. The CDR3 DNA reads TGCGCCAGCAGCTTTGGGGAAGGTGGTAAGCCCCAGCATTTT.

The V and J genes are TRBV30 and TRBJ2-1; 9 bases are shared with TRBD1. Trimming removed 2 bases from V and 3 bases from J; junction bases left unmatched: 5. Looked up from germline, CDR1 is GTSNPN and CDR2 is SVGIG (reference sequence). The CDR3 is made up of 15 amino acids. The CDR3 nucleotides are TGTGCCTGGAGTAGGGGACAGGGCTTCTACAATGAGCAGTTCTTC. Encoded protein: CAWSRGQGFYNEQFF.

The J gene is TRBJ1-4, the V gene TRBV19; the D gene is possibly TRBD1 (5 bases). CDR3 length: 13 residues. CDR1 is LNHDA and CDR2 is SQIVND in the germline V gene (reference sequence). The V end was cut by 5 bases, the J end by 8 bases, with 12 bases between. CDR3 nucleotides: TGTGCCAGTAGTGGGGACGCGGGAGAAAAACTGTTTTTT. Protein: CASSGDAGEKLFF.

The chain joins TRBV4-1 to TRBJ2-2; 12 nucleotides agree with TRBD2. The germline CDR1 and CDR2 sequences are MGHRA and YSYEKL. V shed 5 bases, J shed 4 bases, and the junction held 5 bases outside the gene matches. The CDR3 is 16 residues long. CDR3 in DNA: TGCGCCAGCAGCAAGACTAGCGGGAGAGCCACCGGGGAGCTGTTTTTT. As protein: CASSKTSGRATGELFF.

This clone has just one count. The V and J genes are TRBV28 and TRBJ2-6, with a tentative D call TRBD1 (6 bases). Germline assignment: CDR1 MDHEN and CDR2 SYDVKM. This CDR3 has 17 amino acids. Trimming cost V 6 bases and J 2 bases, with 17 bases left between them. CDR3 DNA: TGTGCCAGCAGAAACAATCCAGGGGTAGCTGGGGCCAACGTCCTGACTTTC. Amino acid sequence: CASRNNPGVAGANVLTF. The variable domain in full, completed from reference TRBV28 and TRBJ2-6, reads DVKVTQSSRYLVKRTGEKVFLECVQDMDHENMFWYRQDPGLGLRLIYFSYDVKMKEKGDIPEGYSVSREKKERFSLILESASTNQTSMYLCASRNNPGVAGANVLTFGAGSRLTVL.

The genes are TRBV27 and TRBJ2-1, with 9 bases that match TRBD1. V was clipped by 7 bases and J by 6 bases; unmatched bases: 7. Germline CDR1 is MNHEY and CDR2 is SMNVEV (reference sequence). The CDR3 sequence is 14 residues long. The CDR3 nucleotides are TGTGCCAGCACCCCGACAGGGGGGACCAATGAGCAGTTCTTC. Its protein product is CASTPTGGTNEQFF.